The source of this T cell receptor beta chain is a study of shared clonotypes between healthy human individuals. Germline V gene sequence: CDR1 SGHAT, CDR2 FQNNGV. CDR3 length: 11 residues. V lost 4 bases to trimming and J lost 7 bases, with 8 bases between them. Study outcomes and limitations: Large sequencing depth failed to make sorted-subset sequencing complete, rarefaction showed. Depth of sequencing was expected to influence donor clonotype sharing.

About this clone itself: Antigen unknown.

Only in-frame clones appear in the TCRdb table, and some are missing; sequencing was by immunoSEQ multiplex PCR. The data show some 2 million clones, over 85% seen once. Positively selected for CCR7, the CD45RO-negative cells used as naive CD8 cells excluded terminally differentiated effector memory CD45RA+ cells. This chain links TRBV11-2 with TRBJ2-7; D remains unclear. Sequencing was carried out using naive CD8+ T cells sorted from blood. This receptor was obtained from a man aged 18 to 29 in good health. The CDR3 DNA is TGTGCCAGCAGCTCCTTCCCTGAGCAGTACTTC. This gives the protein CASSSFPEQYF.